These 16 T cell receptor beta chains came from one sample sequenced in a study of T cell clones after liver transplantation. The method was immunoSEQ multiplex PCR; TCRdb's version includes in-frame clones alone and lacks a portion of them. This table has about 12,000 clones, 74% appearing once. This specimen was CD8+ T cells from blood, taken at the 22-month timepoint. The receptors were sampled from a human patient who received a liver transplant. Some of the T cells may derive from the graft donor.

V gene TRBV4-1 combines with J gene TRBJ2-7; 7 bases line up with TRBD1. The CDR3 contains 17 residues. Germline V CDR1 and CDR2: MGHRA, YSYEKL. The V gene end was trimmed by 2 bases and the J gene end by 2 bases; junction bases not matched to a gene: 12. The CDR3 nucleotides are TGCGCCAGCAGCCAACTTCCAACAGGGGTATCGGCCTACGAGCAGTACTTC. As protein: CASSQLPTGVSAYEQYF.

This chain connects TRBV18 to TRBJ1-2; maybe TRBD1 (6 bases). The germline V gene has CDR1 KGHSH and CDR2 LQKENI. Trimming took 5 bases from V and 8 from J, leaving 21 bases between them. The CDR3 contains 15 residues. The CDR3 bases are TGTGCCAGCTCAGAGTTCCCGGGACACTCTCTAGGCTACACCTTC. It codes for CASSEFPGHSLGYTF. The entire variable domain, with the rest obtained from reference TRBV18 and TRBJ1-2, is as follows: NAGVMQNPRHLVRRRGQEARLRCSPMKGHSHVYWYRQLPEEGLKFMVYLQKENIIDESGMPKERFSAEFPKEGPSILRIQQVVRGDSAAYFCASSEFPGHSLGYTFGSGTRLTVV.

The chain combines TRBV7-3 with TRBJ2-1, with D possibly called TRBD1 or TRBD2 (5 bases each). The germline gives CDR1 SGHTA, CDR2 FQGTGA. V lost 2 bases and J lost 5, with 19 bases in between. This CDR3 region has 17 residues. CDR3 sequence (DNA): TGTGCCAGCAGCTTATATGCAACCGGGACGGGGAACAATGAGCAGTTCTTC. It codes for CASSLYATGTGNNEQFF.

This clone has just a few counts. The rearrangement links TRBV29-1 to TRBJ2-2; no reliable D call. The CDR3 length is 14 residues. Trimming removed 6 bases at V and 5 bases at J, with 16 bases between. Germline V lookup: CDR1 SQVTM, CDR2 ANQGSEA. The CDR3 DNA sequence: TGCAGCGTGTCCGCCGGAATAACGACCGGGGAGCTGTTTTTT. This codes for CSVSAGITTGELFF.

A few counts support this clone. The rearrangement links TRBV4-1 to TRBJ2-3; D perhaps matches TRBD2 (5 bases). V shed 4 bases and J shed 2 bases, with 10 bases lying between them. Looked up from germline, CDR1 is MGHRA and CDR2 is YSYEKL. The CDR3 runs 14 residues. CDR3 sequence reads: CASSPSDSTDTQYF. The CDR3, as DNA: TGCGCCAGCAGCCCTTCGGACTCCACAGATACGCAGTATTTT.

A few counts support this clone. The genes are TRBV7-4 and TRBJ1-3; D is unresolved. Germline CDR1 is SGHVT and CDR2 is SQSDAQ. The V end lost 5 bases, the J end lost 1 base, and 9 bases lay between the germline ends. The CDR3 is made up of 14 amino acids. CDR3 DNA sequence: TGTGCCAGCAGCCCCACGGAGTCTGGAAACACCATATATTTT. This translates into CASSPTESGNTIYF.

This clone occurred many times. The chain recombines TRBV4-1 with TRBJ2-2, with no clear D. Germline V gene sequence: CDR1 MGHRA, CDR2 YSYEKL. Between the trimmed V and J ends, which lost 4 bases and 7 bases, there was a span of 10 bases. The CDR3 totals 13 residues. CDR3 residues: CASSLLGLGELFF. CDR3 sequence (DNA): TGCGCCAGCAGCCTTCTAGGCCTCGGGGAGCTGTTTTTT.

This chain connects TRBV4-3 to TRBJ2-1; D is ambiguous. Trimming took off 1 base at V and 5 bases at J, with 9 bases between the two ends. The CDR3 covers 14 residues. Germline-derived CDR1 and CDR2 are LGHNA and YSLEER. The chain's CDR3 is CASSQGRANNEQFF. The CDR3 nucleotides are TGCGCCAGCAGCCAAGGAAGGGCGAACAATGAGCAGTTCTTC.

The V and J genes are TRBV5-4 and TRBJ2-6; the D is unclear. Trimming stripped 4 bases from V and 4 bases from J, with 6 bases between. The CDR3 covers 13 residues. Germline V gene lookup returns CDR1 SGHNT and CDR2 YYREEE (reference sequence). The CDR3 bases are TGTGCCAGCAGCCCCGCCGGGGCCAACGTCCTGACTTTC. This gives the protein CASSPAGANVLTF.

The chain joins TRBV6-5 to TRBJ2-7, with 8 nucleotides matching TRBD1. The junction had 8 bases not matched to a gene; V was cut back by 2 bases and J by 2 bases. This CDR3 region has 16 residues. Per germline, CDR1 MNHEY and CDR2 SVGAGI. This chain's CDR3 is CASSYTPGTGAYEQYF. The DNA for the CDR3 is TGTGCCAGCAGTTACACACCCGGGACAGGAGCCTACGAGCAGTACTTC.

The chain links TRBV4-1 to TRBJ2-2, with TRBD1 matching over 7 bases. Germline lookup yields CDR1 MGHRA and CDR2 YSYEKL. This CDR3 region has 17 residues. The trim removed 4 bases at V and 1 base at J, leaving 9 bases unmatched. The CDR3 sequence is CASSPIPGQMNTGELFF. CDR3 coding DNA: TGCGCCAGCAGCCCAATCCCGGGACAGATGAACACCGGGGAGCTGTTTTTT.

This chain connects TRBV27 to TRBJ2-3; 10 positions agree with TRBD1. CDR3 length: 17 residues. CDR1 MNHEY and CDR2 SMNVEV come from the germline V gene (reference sequence). Losses at the gene ends were 5 bases for V and 0 bases for J; bases not matched to a gene: 8. The CDR3 coding sequence is TGTGCCAGCAGTCCCTCCGGGACAGGGGCTAGCACAGATACGCAGTATTTT. The encoded protein is CASSPSGTGASTDTQYF.

The chain employs TRBV27 and TRBJ2-1; D not certain. Trimming removed 5 bases from V and 10 bases from J, with 15 bases in between. Germline V CDR1 and CDR2: MNHEY, SMNVEV (reference sequence). The CDR3 consists of 13 residues. As DNA, the CDR3 is TGTGCCAGCAGTGTAGCAGGACGAGGCGAGCAGTTCTTC. It translates to CASSVAGRGEQFF.

The chain carries TRBV5-6 and TRBJ2-3; 11 bases agree with TRBD2. This CDR3 has 15 residues. Germline V gene sequence: CDR1 SGHDT, CDR2 YYEEEE. Trimming cost V 0 bases and J 7 bases; bases outside gene matches: 4. The CDR3 here is CASSLVASGRHTQYF. The CDR3 coding sequence is TGTGCCAGCAGCTTGGTCGCTAGCGGGAGGCATACGCAGTATTTT.

The chain couples TRBV10-2 to TRBJ1-5, with 10 bases lining up with TRBD1. Per germline, CDR1 WSHSY and CDR2 SAAADI. J lost 0 bases, V lost 4 bases, and 9 bases had no gene match. The CDR3 runs 18 residues. The CDR3 DNA sequence: TGCGCCAGCAGTGTTTGGACAGGGGGAGTATATAGCAATCAGCCCCAGCATTTT. Its translation is CASSVWTGGVYSNQPQHF.

The chain recombines TRBV7-2 with TRBJ2-5, with 12 nucleotides matching TRBD2. Germline CDR1 and CDR2: SGHTA and FQGNSA. The CDR3 is 16 amino acids. After removal of 5 bases from V and 5 bases from J, the junction contained 9 bases not matched to a gene. Here the CDR3 DNA reads TGTGCCAGCAGCCCCTGGACTAGCGGGACGGGGGAGACCCAGTACTTC. Translated: CASSPWTSGTGETQYF. The variable domain in full, with the rest retrieved from reference TRBV7-2 and TRBJ2-5, is GAGVSQSPSNKVTEKGKDVELRCDPISGHTALYWYRQSLGQGLEFLIYFQGNSAPDKSGLPSDRFSAERTGGSVSTLTIQRTQQEDSAVYLCASSPWTSGTGETQYFGPGTRLLVL.